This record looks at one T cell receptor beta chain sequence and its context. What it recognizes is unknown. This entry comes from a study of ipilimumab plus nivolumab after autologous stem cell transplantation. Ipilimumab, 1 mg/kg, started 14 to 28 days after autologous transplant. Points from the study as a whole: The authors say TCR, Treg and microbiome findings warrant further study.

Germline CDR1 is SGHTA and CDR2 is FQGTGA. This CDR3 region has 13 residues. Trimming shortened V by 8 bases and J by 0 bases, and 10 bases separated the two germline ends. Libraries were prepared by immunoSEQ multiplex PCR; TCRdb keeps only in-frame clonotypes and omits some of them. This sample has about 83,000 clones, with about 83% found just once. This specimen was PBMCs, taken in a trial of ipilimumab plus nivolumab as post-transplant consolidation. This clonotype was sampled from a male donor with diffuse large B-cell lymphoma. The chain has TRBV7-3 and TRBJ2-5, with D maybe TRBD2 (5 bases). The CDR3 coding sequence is TGTGCCAGCTCAAGAGGGAACCAAGAGACCCAGTACTTC. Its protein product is CASSRGNQETQYF.